Shown below are 18 T cell receptor beta chains from a single sample sequenced in a study of blood T cells in healthy people across ages. Primed by a sample-barcoded 5' primer and a J-beta primer mix, a second PCR proceeded for about 7 to 12 cycles. TCRdb re-analysed the 5' RACE reads in MiXCR, keeping a single row per CDR3 protein. The repertoire holds around 800,000 distinct CDR3 sequences, with 44% as singletons. Input material: blood. These receptors originate from a man aged 55 to 70 in good health.

This clonotype was detected ten times or more. CDR3: CASSLGRRWGETQYF. The CDR3 DNA sequence: TGTGCCAGCAGCTTAGGCCGAAGATGGGGGGAGACCCAGTACTTC. The chain carries TRBV7-2 and TRBJ2-5; D might be TRBD1 or TRBD2, each matching 5 bases. Trimming shortened V by 1 base and J by 5 bases, and 14 bases separated the two germline ends. The CDR3 totals 15 residues. Germline V CDR1 and CDR2: SGHTA, FQGNSA.

Written as DNA, the CDR3 is TGCGCCAGCAGCCAAGTCTCGCCTAGCGGGGGTCTGAAGACCCAGTACTTC. It encodes CASSQVSPSGGLKTQYF. The genes are TRBV4-1 and TRBJ2-5; the match to TRBD2 covers 10 bases. The CDR3 has 17 amino acids. J was trimmed by 6 bases and V by 1 base; bases with no gene match: 11. Germline CDR1 MGHRA, CDR2 YSYEKL.

Only one count was recorded for this clonotype. The chain has TRBV5-6 and TRBJ2-4; 8 bases match TRBD2. Judging by the DNA end, TRBJ2-7 fits better; the J call may be wrong. CDR3 length equals 13 residues. Germline V gives CDR1 SGHDT, CDR2 YYEEEE. The CDR3 region is CASQRGPAYEQYF. The CDR3 region has the DNA TGTGCCAGCCAGCGGGGGCCAGCCTACGAGCAGTACTTC.

This clonotype has more than one count but fewer than ten. Here the CDR3 DNA reads TGTGCCATCGGGCTAGCGGGGGGTAAAGCCCAGTACTTC. Translation: CAIGLAGGKAQYF. The chain recombines TRBV10-3 with TRBJ2-5; 11 bases match TRBD2. The ends lost 8 bases at V and 9 bases at J; junction bases unmatched: 8. The CDR3 loop spans 13 amino acids. Germline CDR1 is ENHRY and CDR2 is SYGVKD.

This sequence joins TRBV7-2 and TRBJ2-2, with 14 bases that match TRBD2. The CDR3 totals 16 residues. CDR1 is SGHTA and CDR2 is FQGNSA in the germline V gene. With 5 bases clipped from V and 9 bases from J, the junction kept 8 bases outside the gene matches. The CDR3 DNA follows: TGTGCCAGCAGCCCACGACTAGCGGGGGGGTTCAGGGAGCTGTTTTTT. It encodes CASSPRLAGGFRELFF. Full variable domain (missing parts from reference TRBV7-2 and TRBJ2-2): GAGVSQSPSNKVTEKGKDVELRCDPISGHTALYWYRQSLGQGLEFLIYFQGNSAPDKSGLPSDRFSAERTGGSVSTLTIQRTQQEDSAVYLCASSPRLAGGFRELFFGEGSRLTVL.

Note on this clonotype: A read error may explain this, as a much larger clone is one base away. The V call is TRBV28, the J call TRBJ2-7; D might be TRBD1 (7 bases). The last part of the DNA fits TRBJ2-1 better; the J call may be wrong. The CDR3 has 14 residues. The germline gives CDR1 MDHEN, CDR2 SYDVKM. The CDR3 DNA follows: TGTGCCAGCCGCGGAGGGGGCTTATTGTACGAGCAGTTCTTC. Translated: CASRGGGLLYEQFF.

V usage is TRBV20-1 and J usage is TRBJ2-5; perhaps TRBD2 as D (6 bases). Gene TRBJ2-7 matches the end of the DNA better, so the J call may be wrong. Germline CDR1 is DFQATT and CDR2 is SNEGSKA (reference sequence). This CDR3 spans 15 amino acids. CDR3 DNA sequence: TGCAGTGCCTTGCCGACTAGTTGGTTAACCTACGAGCAGTACTTC. Its translation: CSALPTSWLTYEQYF.

The chain links TRBV4-3 to TRBJ2-7; 8 nucleotides agree with TRBD1. The CDR3 runs 14 residues. Per the germline V gene, CDR1 is LGHNA and CDR2 is YSLEER. Trimming cost V 3 bases and J 6 bases; bases outside gene matches: 7. The CDR3 spells CASSHRTGTGEQYF. CDR3 DNA: TGCGCCAGCAGCCATCGGACAGGGACGGGCGAGCAGTACTTC.

Turning to this clonotype: Sequence at one end of the junction differs from germline and may be a read error. The chain links TRBV28 to TRBJ1-1; D is uncertain. CDR1 is MDHEN and CDR2 is SYDVKM in the germline V gene. This CDR3 contains 15 residues. This chain's CDR3 is CASSSIGGRYTEAFF. For the CDR3, the DNA is TGTGCCAGCAGTTCTATTGGCGGCCGTTACACTGAAGCTTTTTTT.

The V and J genes are TRBV3-1 and TRBJ2-7; the match to TRBD2 covers 8 bases. Germline trimming cut 0 bases from V and 3 bases from J; bases unmatched to any gene: 4. CDR3 length: 15 residues. The germline V gene encodes CDR1 LGHDT and CDR2 YNNKEL (reference sequence). The CDR3 sequence: CASSQDYSGVYEQYF. CDR3 bases: TGTGCCAGCAGCCAAGATTATAGCGGGGTCTACGAGCAGTACTTC.

This clonotype was observed a handful of times. The V and J genes are TRBV20-1 and TRBJ2-7, with 7 bases matching TRBD2. The J call is in doubt because the DNA end fits TRBJ2-5 better. Germline V CDR1 and CDR2: DFQATT, SNEGSKA (reference sequence). There are 15 residues in the CDR3. The CDR3 DNA is TGCAGTGCCAGTGGGGGGGATCTCACACGGGGGACCCAGTACTTC. Translation: CSASGGDLTRGTQYF.

This clonotype has at least ten counts. The rearrangement joins TRBV10-2 to TRBJ1-6; a weak D match, TRBD1 (6 bases). The germline V gene encodes CDR1 WSHSY and CDR2 SAAADI. The ends were cut back, 2 bases at V and 7 bases at J, with 9 bases in the middle. The CDR3 runs 14 residues. The CDR3 protein is CASSEPQGNSPLHF. The CDR3 DNA follows: TGCGCCAGCAGTGAGCCCCAGGGGAATTCACCCCTCCACTTT.

This clonotype came up a few times. The chain has TRBV20-1 and TRBJ1-2; 7 positions match TRBD1. CDR1 is DFQATT, CDR2 SNEGSKA, per germline (reference sequence). Trimming cost V 6 bases and J 4 bases; bases outside gene matches: 8. The CDR3 spans 13 residues. CDR3 region: CSAQPGQIYGYTF. The CDR3 nucleotides read TGCAGTGCCCAACCGGGACAGATCTATGGCTACACCTTC.

Regarding this clonotype: A single base separates this from a much larger clone, so it may be a read error. The V call is TRBV7-2, the J call TRBJ2-1, with D possibly being TRBD1 (5 bases). This CDR3 has 13 residues. Looked up from germline, CDR1 is SGHTA and CDR2 is FQGNSA. V lost 5 bases, J lost 4 bases, and 9 bases lay in between. This CDR3 is CASSRQRYNEQFF. CDR3 bases: TGTGCCAGCAGCCGACAGAGATACAATGAGCAGTTCTTC.

In this sample, this clonotype turned up a few times. V gene TRBV6-5 combines with J gene TRBJ1-2; D might be TRBD1 (5 bases). In germline, CDR1 is MNHEY, CDR2 SVGAGI. Trimming stripped 7 bases from V and 4 bases from J, with 16 bases between. CDR3 size: 14 residues. The CDR3 DNA is TGTGCCAGCACTGGGGGGGATGGAGGCTATGGCTACACCTTC. This codes for CASTGGDGGYGYTF.

The J gene is TRBJ2-1, the V gene TRBV7-9, with a possible D match to TRBD1 (6 bases). Germline V gene data show CDR1 as SEHNR and CDR2 as FQNEAQ (reference sequence). The CDR3 contains 14 residues. The V and J ends lost 1 base and 15 bases respectively, with 19 bases between them. CDR3 sequence: CASSLDPGQPLRFF. Written as DNA, the CDR3 is TGTGCCAGCAGCTTAGACCCGGGACAACCACTACGGTTCTTC.

This clonotype was found a few times. The rearrangement links TRBV12-3 or TRBV12-4 to TRBJ1-5; D is ambiguous. There are 15 residues in the CDR3. Trimming shortened V by 2 bases and J by 5 bases, and 13 bases separated the two germline ends. The CDR3 reads CASSLRVGRDQPQHF. Here the CDR3 DNA reads TGTGCCAGCAGTTTAAGAGTGGGGAGGGATCAGCCCCAGCATTTT.

This clonotype was seen more than once but under ten times. Here the CDR3 reads CASSQDRREAFF. The DNA of the CDR3 is TGCGCCAGCAGCCAAGATCGAAGGGAAGCTTTCTTT. The rearrangement uses TRBV4-3 and TRBJ1-1, with D hard to call. Germline loops: CDR1 LGHNA, CDR2 YSLEER. The CDR3 extends over 12 amino acids. V dropped 0 bases and J dropped 8 bases, with 7 bases sitting between them.